This TCR beta chain comes out of a study of blood T cell repertoires in COVID-19. Study-wide context: Donors in the United States, Italy and Spain gave samples during acute or convalescent COVID-19.

Authors' data handling: For nucleated cells, counts were estimated from reference gene primer amplification. Profiled with immunoSEQ multiplex PCR; TCRdb holds only in-frame clones, not every one. V, J and clone size derive from that table, while D and trimming were established from the DNA sequence. The data hold about 380,000 clones, with 85% observed a single time. CDR1 is SGHVS, CDR2 FQNEAQ, per germline. The ends lost 1 base at V and 0 bases at J; junction bases unmatched: 4. The CDR3 extends over 16 amino acids. V is TRBV7-8 and J is TRBJ2-7; TRBD2 matches 9 bases. The TCR was taken from a woman under 30 with acute or convalescent COVID-19. Sequencing used peripheral blood. The CDR3 DNA reads TGTGCCAGCAGCTTAGAAGGCGGGGGGGCCTCCTACGAGCAGTACTTC. Protein sequence: CASSLEGGGASYEQYF. The whole variable domain, remainder taken from reference TRBV7-8 and TRBJ2-7, is GAGVSQSPRYKVAKRGQDVALRCDPISGHVSLFWYQQALGQGPEFLTYFQNEAQLDKSGLPSDRFFAERPEGSVSTLKIQRTQQEDSAVYLCASSLEGGGASYEQYFGPGTRLTVT.